Listed here are 2 T cell receptor beta chains from one sample, sequenced in a study of blood T cell repertoires in COVID-19 (dated by TCRdb to the early 2020s). Receptor libraries were prepared by the immunoSEQ multiplex PCR assay. TCRdb retrieved this table from immuneACCESS and kept in-frame rearrangements only. Not all clones are present; in checked studies, unresolved V genes account for under half, and no reason is known for the remainder. The sample table lists some 400,000 clones, around 87% of them with a count of one. Of the sample, about 2.3% is held by the ten largest clones. Specimen: peripheral blood. These TCRs come from a woman aged 55-69 years with COVID-19, enrolled during active disease.

The chain uses TRBV18 and TRBJ1-5; D is unclear. CDR1 KGHSH and CDR2 LQKENI come from the germline V gene. This CDR3 spans 14 amino acids. Trimming cost V 3 bases and J 4 bases, with 10 bases left between them. CDR3 amino acids: CASSPNEQNQPQHF. CDR3 in DNA: TGTGCCAGCTCACCGAACGAACAGAATCAGCCCCAGCATTTT.

The chain carries TRBV4-2 and TRBJ1-1, with 8 nucleotides matching TRBD1. Trimming at V came to 3 bases and at J to 3 bases, leaving 6 bases not matched to a gene. Germline V gene data show CDR1 as LGHNA and CDR2 as YNFKEQ. There are 15 residues in the CDR3. The CDR3 coding sequence is TGTGCCAGCAGCCAGGAGGGACAGGCCGACACTGAAGCTTTCTTT. The encoded protein is CASSQEGQADTEAFF.